These 17 T cell receptor beta chains share one sample of origin, sequenced in a study of T cell responses to AZD1222 COVID-19 vaccine. The method was immunoSEQ multiplex PCR; TCRdb's version includes in-frame clones alone and lacks a portion of them. The profile shows 60,000 to 85,000 clones, about nine tenths of them singletons. Material: peripheral blood, obtained 28 days after the second AZD1222 dose. The receptor source for this set is an adult who received the AZD1222 COVID-19 vaccine.

The chain is built from TRBV5-4 and TRBJ1-1, with TRBD1 matching 7 bases. The CDR3 is made up of 14 amino acids. Germline CDR1 is SGHNT and CDR2 is YYREEE (reference sequence). The V gene end was trimmed by 0 bases and the J gene end by 7 bases; junction bases not matched to a gene: 6. CDR3 region: CASSLGQGRSEAFF. Written as DNA, the CDR3 is TGTGCCAGCAGCTTGGGACAGGGAAGAAGTGAAGCTTTCTTT.

The rearrangement uses TRBV5-8 and TRBJ1-3, with unresolved D. This CDR3 has 16 amino acids. V was pared by 2 bases and J by 0 bases, with 12 bases between. Germline-derived CDR1 and CDR2 are SGHTS and YDEGEE. The CDR3 loop is CASSLVDQSSGNTIYF. CDR3 bases: TGTGCCAGCAGCTTAGTGGATCAATCCTCTGGAAACACCATATATTTT.

As DNA, the CDR3 is TGTGCCAGCAGTTTTCCCTCCGGGACCGGTAATGAAAAACTGTTTTTT. It translates to CASSFPSGTGNEKLFF. V is TRBV28 and J is TRBJ1-4; D might be TRBD1 (5 bases). Trimming stripped 3 bases from V and 4 bases from J, with 15 bases between. The germline gives CDR1 MDHEN, CDR2 SYDVKM. The CDR3 has 16 residues.

This clone was found once. The V and J genes are TRBV7-8 and TRBJ2-3, with D possibly matching TRBD2 (5 bases). Germline CDR1 reads SGHVS; CDR2 reads FQNEAQ. Trimming took off 3 bases at V and 0 bases at J, with 10 bases between the two ends. The CDR3 is 15 residues long. The CDR3 DNA is TGTGCCAGCAGCTTCGAGGGTGCTAGCACAGATACGCAGTATTTT. Translation gives CASSFEGASTDTQYF.

The V gene is TRBV20-1, the J gene TRBJ1-2; D unclear. The CDR3 contains 11 residues. V shed 3 bases and J shed 3 bases, with 5 bases lying between them. The germline CDR1 and CDR2 sequences are DFQATT and SNEGSKA (reference sequence). The CDR3 sequence: CSASSHYGYTF. The CDR3 nucleotides read TGCAGTGCTAGTTCCCACTATGGCTACACCTTC.

This chain joins TRBV30 and TRBJ1-6, with a weak D call TRBD1 (6 bases). Germline CDR1 GTSNPN, CDR2 SVGIG (reference sequence). The length of the CDR3 is 13 residues. V lost 5 bases, J lost 9 bases, and 14 bases lay in between. The CDR3 protein is CAWLRGEGSPLHF. In DNA form, the CDR3 reads TGTGCCTGGCTCAGGGGAGAGGGTTCACCCCTCCACTTT.

The CDR3 here is CASSPSGNTIYF. In nucleotides, the CDR3 is TGTGCCAGCAGTCCGTCTGGAAACACCATATATTTT. The chain joins TRBV12-3 or TRBV12-4 to TRBJ1-3; D uncertain. This CDR3 is 12 amino acids long. Trimming took off 5 bases at V and 1 base at J, with 3 bases between the two ends.

This clone occurred a few times. The chain combines TRBV5-1 with TRBJ1-2, with 10 bases aligning to TRBD1. The CDR3 is made up of 14 amino acids. V lost 3 bases and J lost 7; bases outside the gene matches: 6. Germline V CDR1 and CDR2: SGHRS, YFSETQ. This CDR3 is CASSWGTGESGYTF. The CDR3 region has the DNA TGCGCCAGCAGCTGGGGGACAGGGGAGAGTGGCTACACCTTC.

This chain joins TRBV29-1 and TRBJ2-7; 7 positions match TRBD1. CDR3 size: 13 residues. Per germline, CDR1 SQVTM and CDR2 ANQGSEA. Trimming removed 4 bases from V and 7 bases from J; junction bases left unmatched: 10. The CDR3 bases are TGCAGCGTTGGATTTAGGGCAGGGGGAGAGCAGTACTTC. Its translation: CSVGFRAGGEQYF.

The chain joins TRBV4-3 to TRBJ1-2; no clear D gene. This CDR3 contains 15 residues. V was cut by 3 bases and J by 7 bases, with 18 bases left in between. In germline, CDR1 is LGHNA, CDR2 YSLEER. The DNA for the CDR3 is TGCGCCAGCAGCCAGGGCGTCTCGGTTTTTGCTGGCTACACCTTC. Protein sequence: CASSQGVSVFAGYTF.

In its sample, this clone was seen once. The V and J genes are TRBV21-1 and TRBJ2-5; the table's TRBD1 call for D was not verified on the DNA. TRBV21-1 is deemed a pseudogene. This CDR3 is 16 amino acids long. In nucleotides, the CDR3 is TGTGCCAGCAGCAATCGGTGTGGGGCAGACCAAGAGACCCAGTACTTC. It specifies CASSNRCGADQETQYF.

The V call is TRBV28, the J call TRBJ1-2, with D perhaps matching TRBD1 (6 bases). Trimming took off 2 bases at V and 4 bases at J, with 20 bases between the two ends. This CDR3 comprises 17 residues. The germline gives CDR1 MDHEN, CDR2 SYDVKM. CDR3 nucleotide sequence: TGTGCCAGCAGTTTAGAATCGGGACAAGGGCCCCTCTATGGCTACACCTTC. Translated, it gives CASSLESGQGPLYGYTF.

The V call is TRBV30, the J call TRBJ2-3; a possible D gene is TRBD2 (5 bases). This CDR3 is 15 amino acids long. Trimming cost V 3 bases and J 4 bases, with 17 bases left between them. The V gene's germline CDR1 is GTSNPN and CDR2 SVGIG (reference sequence). CDR3 sequence reads: CAWRGRGSGADTQYF. The CDR3 DNA sequence: TGTGCCTGGAGGGGCCGGGGAAGCGGCGCAGATACGCAGTATTTT. The entire variable domain, with the rest obtained from reference TRBV30 and TRBJ2-3, is as follows: SQTIHQWPATLVQPVGSPLSLECTVEGTSNPNLYWYRQAAGRGLQLLFYSVGIGQISSEVPQNLSASRPQDRQFILSSKKLLLSDSGFYLCAWRGRGSGADTQYFGPGTRLTVL.

The chain is built from TRBV10-3 and TRBJ2-2; the D call may be TRBD1 or TRBD2 (6 bases each). From germline, CDR1 is ENHRY and CDR2 SYGVKD. The V and J ends lost 3 bases and 0 bases respectively, with 17 bases between them. The CDR3 runs to 18 residues. In nucleotides, the CDR3 is TGTGCCATCAGTGACGTTGTAGGGGGGTGGTCGAACACCGGGGAGCTGTTTTTT. Translated: CAISDVVGGWSNTGELFF.

The chain uses TRBV30 and TRBJ2-7; D call uncertain. Deletions cut 3 bases from V and 6 bases from J, with 12 bases between. There are 12 residues in the CDR3. Germline CDR1 is GTSNPN and CDR2 is SVGIG (reference sequence). In DNA, the CDR3 is TGTGCCTGGAGCTCTTGGGAAGGCGAGCAGTACTTC. Protein sequence: CAWSSWEGEQYF.

The chain carries TRBV5-1 and TRBJ2-1; 9 bases fit TRBD1. The CDR3 length is 15 residues. The germline V gene encodes CDR1 SGHRS and CDR2 YFSETQ. V lost 2 bases to trimming and J lost 4 bases; unmatched junction nucleotides: 4. The CDR3 reads CASSLGTGTYNEQFF. The CDR3 region has the DNA TGCGCCAGCAGCTTAGGGACAGGGACTTACAATGAGCAGTTCTTC. Full variable domain (remainder filled in from reference TRBV5-1 and TRBJ2-1): KAGVTQTPRYLIKTRGQQVTLSCSPISGHRSVSWYQQTPGQGLQFLFEYFSETQRNKGNFPGRFSGRQFSNSRSEMNVSTLELGDSALYLCASSLGTGTYNEQFFGPGTRLTVL.

This clone showed up just once. The gene calls are TRBV7-8 and TRBJ1-5; D gene ambiguous. Trimming removed 0 bases at V and 9 bases at J, with 12 bases between. In germline, CDR1 is SGHVS, CDR2 FQNEAQ. The CDR3 runs 14 residues. The CDR3 DNA follows: TGTGCCAGCAGCTTAGCGATCCAGGCTGGGCCCCAGCATTTT. This translates into CASSLAIQAGPQHF.